A single sample gave rise to the 10 T cell receptor beta chains below, sequenced in a study of coeliac disease. Sequenced by immunoSEQ multiplex PCR; TCRdb stores in-frame clones only, minus some. The repertoire has fewer than 5,500 clones, roughly 58% of them found once; the top ten carry 6.5%. Sample: intraepithelial lymphocytes from the gut. These receptors originate from a woman in her 30s with active celiac disease.

In its sample, this clone is large (0.1 to 1%). The V and J genes are TRBV29-1 and TRBJ2-7; 12 bases fit TRBD1. Looked up from germline, CDR1 is SQVTM and CDR2 is ANQGSEA. The CDR3 has 14 residues. V lost 6 bases and J lost 6; bases outside the gene matches: 9. The DNA of the CDR3 is TGCAGCGTCCTTTGGGACAGGGGGCCTCGCGAGCAGTACTTC. Its translation: CSVLWDRGPREQYF.

In its sample, this clone was seen a few times. The chain couples TRBV7-9 to TRBJ2-7, with TRBD1 matching over 7 bases. Looked up from germline, CDR1 is SEHNR and CDR2 is FQNEAQ (reference sequence). This CDR3 region has 14 residues. After removal of 4 bases from V and 2 bases from J, the junction contained 5 bases not matched to a gene. This CDR3 reads CASSYGGQTYEQYF. Written as DNA, the CDR3 is TGTGCCAGCAGCTATGGGGGACAGACCTACGAGCAGTACTTC.

A single count supports this clone. The chain joins TRBV7-9 to TRBJ2-5; D is uncertain. Germline V gives CDR1 SEHNR, CDR2 FQNEAQ (reference sequence). This CDR3 is 13 amino acids long. V dropped 2 bases and J dropped 1 base, with 5 bases sitting between them. The DNA of the CDR3 is TGTGCCAGCAGCTTACCACTCCAAGAGACCCAGTACTTC. It is translated as CASSLPLQETQYF.

This clone has more than one count but fewer than ten. The chain combines TRBV5-5 with TRBJ1-1; 8 bases map to TRBD1. Looked up from germline, CDR1 is SGHKS and CDR2 is YYEKEE (reference sequence). Unmatched junction bases numbered 12, after V lost 4 bases and J lost 1 base. The CDR3 totals 17 residues. The DNA for the CDR3 is TGTGCCAGCAGCCCGGTCAGAGTCGGGACAGGGAACACTGAAGCTTTCTTT. Its translation: CASSPVRVGTGNTEAFF. The full variable domain, with the rest looked up from reference TRBV5-5 and TRBJ1-1, is DAGVTQSPTHLIKTRGQQVTLRCSPISGHKSVSWYQQVLGQGPQFIFQYYEKEERGRGNFPDRFSARQFPNYSSELNVNALLLGDSALYLCASSPVRVGTGNTEAFFGQGTRLTVV.

The chain recombines TRBV5-1 with TRBJ2-3; 11 bases are shared with TRBD1. Trimming removed 4 bases from V and 6 bases from J; junction bases left unmatched: 7. Germline V gene data show CDR1 as SGHRS and CDR2 as YFSETQ. The CDR3 contains 15 residues. As DNA, the CDR3 is TGCGCCAGCAGCGGCGCCGGGACAGGGGGGGATACGCAGTATTTT. This encodes CASSGAGTGGDTQYF.

This sequence joins TRBV6-6 and TRBJ2-2; D might be TRBD2 (5 bases). CDR3 length: 16 residues. V dropped 0 bases and J dropped 4 bases, with 12 bases sitting between them. The V gene's germline CDR1 is MNHNY and CDR2 SVGAGI (reference sequence). The CDR3 bases are TGTGCCAGCAGTTACTCCCGGACTCCCCCCACCGGGGAGCTGTTTTTT. The encoded protein is CASSYSRTPPTGELFF.

The chain combines TRBV5-4 with TRBJ1-1; no firm D call. The CDR3 has 15 residues. V gave up 4 bases and J gave up 1 base, with 14 bases separating them. The germline CDR1 and CDR2 sequences are SGHNT and YYREEE (reference sequence). CDR3 amino acids: CASSASIGSNTEAFF. As DNA, the CDR3 is TGTGCCAGCAGCGCGTCCATCGGGTCGAACACTGAAGCTTTCTTT. The whole variable domain, remainder taken from reference TRBV5-4 and TRBJ1-1, is ETGVTQSPTHLIKTRGQQVTLRCSSQSGHNTVSWYQQALGQGPQFIFQYYREEENGRGNFPPRFSGLQFPNYSSELNVNALELDDSALYLCASSASIGSNTEAFFGQGTRLTVV.

The genes are TRBV4-3 and TRBJ2-1; 10 bases map to TRBD2. The CDR3 contains 15 residues. V lost 3 bases to trimming and J lost 6 bases; unmatched junction nucleotides: 5. CDR1 is LGHNA and CDR2 is YSLEER in the germline V gene. The CDR3 is CASSQYSGGPNEQFF. The CDR3 DNA sequence: TGCGCCAGCAGCCAGTATAGCGGGGGGCCCAATGAGCAGTTCTTC.

The rearrangement uses TRBV7-2 and TRBJ1-6; tentatively, D is TRBD1 (5 bases). The germline CDR1 and CDR2 sequences are SGHTA and FQGNSA. The CDR3 sequence is 16 residues long. V lost 0 bases and J 6 bases, leaving 12 bases between the germline ends. The CDR3 spells CASSLAPTVPNSPLHF. CDR3 DNA: TGTGCCAGCAGCTTAGCCCCGACAGTGCCTAATTCACCCCTCCACTTT.

This clone has only a few counts. The chain has TRBV9 and TRBJ1-3; no definite D call. The germline V gene encodes CDR1 SGDLS and CDR2 YYNGEE. V was shortened by 0 bases and J by 0 bases, with 7 bases between the two germline ends. The CDR3 consists of 15 residues. CDR3 DNA: TGTGCCAGCAGCGTAGACGGGAGCTCTGGAAACACCATATATTTT. It translates to CASSVDGSSGNTIYF.